A single sample gave rise to the 2 T cell receptor beta chains below, sequenced in a study of T cell responses to AZD1222 COVID-19 vaccine. Sequencing was performed with immunoSEQ multiplex PCR; in TCRdb, only in-frame clones are kept and a portion is missing. The sample carries roughly 130,000 clones, approximately 92% recorded once. The input for sequencing was peripheral blood, taken on day 0 of AZD1222 vaccination. These receptors came from an adult in good health.

DNA of the CDR3: TGTGCCAGCAGTTTATCGAGGTCTCTAGCGCCTTACTTC. Encoded protein: CASSLSRSLAPYF. This rearrangement joins TRBV27 to TRBJ2-5, with D perhaps TRBD2 (6 bases). This CDR3 has 13 residues. Germline CDR1 MNHEY, CDR2 SMNVEV (reference sequence). Trimming removed 0 bases from V and 14 bases from J, with 16 bases in between.

The chain carries TRBV18 and TRBJ1-5, with a weak D call TRBD1 (6 bases). Trimming took off 4 bases at V and 6 bases at J, with 19 bases between the two ends. This CDR3 has 16 residues. Germline-derived CDR1 and CDR2 are KGHSH and LQKENI. DNA for the CDR3: TGTGCCAGCTCACTCACCTACACAGGGCTCCGTCAGCCCCAGCATTTT. It is translated as CASSLTYTGLRQPQHF.